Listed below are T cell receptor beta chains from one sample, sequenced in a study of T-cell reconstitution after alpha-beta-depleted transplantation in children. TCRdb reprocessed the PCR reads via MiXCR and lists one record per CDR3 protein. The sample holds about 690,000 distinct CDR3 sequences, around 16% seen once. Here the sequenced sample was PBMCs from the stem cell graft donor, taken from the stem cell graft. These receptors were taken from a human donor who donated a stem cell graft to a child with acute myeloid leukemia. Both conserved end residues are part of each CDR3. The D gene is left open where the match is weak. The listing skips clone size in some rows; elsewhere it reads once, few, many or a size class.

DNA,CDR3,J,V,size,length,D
TGTGCCAGCAGCTTACAAGCGGGCTCCTCCTACGAGCAGTACTTC,CASSLQAGSSYEQYF,TRBJ2-7,TRBV7-2,many,15,.
TGTGCCAGCAGCCGTGACCCAGGCTCTGGAAACACCATATATTTT,CASSRDPGSGNTIYF,TRBJ1-3,TRBV7-8,.,15,.
TGCAGCGTTGATCGGGGGGCGCTTACTGAAGCTTTCTTT,CSVDRGALTEAFF,TRBJ1-1,TRBV29-1,.,13,.
TGCGCCAGCAGCCAAAGCCCCTCGAGAGAGACTGAAGCTTTCTTT,CASSQSPSRETEAFF,TRBJ1-1,TRBV4-3,.,15,.
TGTGCCAGCAGTCCTCAGAACTATGGGGACAGAAACATTCAGTACTTC,CASSPQNYGDRNIQYF,TRBJ2-4,TRBV6-1,.,16,TRBD1
TGTGCCAGCAGCCCAGCCGACAGGGGTGGTGGCTACACCTTC,CASSPADRGGGYTF,TRBJ1-2,TRBV7-9,few,14,TRBD1
TGTGCCAGCAGTGACTCTTTGGGTCAGCCCCAGCATTTT,CASSDSLGQPQHF,TRBJ1-5,TRBV6-4,many,13,.
TGTGCCAGCTTCGGGGGGTCCTACACCTTC,CASFGGSYTF,TRBJ1-2,TRBV12-3/TRBV12-4,few,10,.
TGTGCCAGCAGTTTAGGAGGGACAGGCTTCTATAGCAATCAGCCCCAGCATTTT,CASSLGGTGFYSNQPQHF,TRBJ1-5,TRBV12-3/TRBV12-4,few,18,TRBD1
TGTGCCACCTCGACAGGGGGCTTGGGTGGAAACACCATATATTTT,CATSTGGLGGNTIYF,TRBJ1-3,TRBV24-1,.,15,TRBD1
TGTGCCAGCAGCCCAACCGGGGGCACTCACCAAGAGACCCAGTACTTC,CASSPTGGTHQETQYF,TRBJ2-5,TRBV6-1,.,16,.
TGTGCCAGCAGCCTCGACGACAGGTCGTACGAGCAGTACTTC,CASSLDDRSYEQYF,TRBJ2-7,TRBV7-8,few,14,.
TGCAGTGCTAGAGGGCCGTACGGGGGAAAAAACATTCAGTACTTC,CSARGPYGGKNIQYF,TRBJ2-4,TRBV20-1,few,15,.
TGCGCCAGCAGCTTGGGTTACGGTAACACCGGGGAGCTGTTTTTT,CASSLGYGNTGELFF,TRBJ2-2,TRBV5-1,few,15,.
TGCAGTGCTAGAGACACCCTTTTCCGACTAGCGCAGAAAGAGACCCAGTACTTC,CSARDTLFRLAQKETQYF,TRBJ2-5,TRBV20-1,many,18,TRBD2
TGCGCCAGCAGCCAAGCAGGGGGCAATCAGCCCCAGCATTTT,CASSQAGGNQPQHF,TRBJ1-5,TRBV4-3,many,14,.
TGTGCCAGCAGTACACAGACAGGCTCTGGGGCCAACGTCCTGACTTTC,CASSTQTGSGANVLTF,TRBJ2-6,TRBV6-4,many,16,.
TGTGCCAGCAGTTTGACGCGGGCCGGGGAGCTGTTTTTT,CASSLTRAGELFF,TRBJ2-2,TRBV27,.,13,.
TGCAGTGCTCTCCCGGGACAGGGTAACACAGATACGCAGTATTTT,CSALPGQGNTDTQYF,TRBJ2-3,TRBV20-1,few,15,TRBD1
TGTGCCAGCAGTGAACCCCAGGCGGGGAATCAAGAGACCCAGTACTTC,CASSEPQAGNQETQYF,TRBJ2-5,TRBV2,once,16,.
TGCGCCAGCAGCCAAGGCAGGGAGGGCAATGAGCAGTTCTTC,CASSQGREGNEQFF,TRBJ2-1,TRBV4-1,few,14,TRBD2
TGTGCCAGCAGCGTATCGACAGAAGACTATGGCTACACCTTC,CASSVSTEDYGYTF,TRBJ1-2,TRBV9,.,14,.
TGCAGTGCTCCCCTCCGGGACAGGGGACTTAATTCACCCCTCCACTTT,CSAPLRDRGLNSPLHF,TRBJ1-6,TRBV20-1,.,16,TRBD1
TGTGCCAGCAGTTTATGGCCGGGGACTAGGGGGAATGAGCAGTTCTTC,CASSLWPGTRGNEQFF,TRBJ2-1,TRBV6-2/TRBV6-3,few,16,TRBD2
TGTGCCAGCAGCAACCCTTGGACAGGGAGAGGCACTGAAGCTTTCTTT,CASSNPWTGRGTEAFF,TRBJ1-1,TRBV5-6,many,16,TRBD1
TGCAGTGCTTTAGAACGGGGCCAGGGCAATGAGCAGTTCTTC,CSALERGQGNEQFF,TRBJ2-1,TRBV20-1,many,14,.
TGTGCCAGCAGCTTAGGAGGGCATGACAATCAGCCCCAGCATTTT,CASSLGGHDNQPQHF,TRBJ1-5,TRBV5-5,.,15,.